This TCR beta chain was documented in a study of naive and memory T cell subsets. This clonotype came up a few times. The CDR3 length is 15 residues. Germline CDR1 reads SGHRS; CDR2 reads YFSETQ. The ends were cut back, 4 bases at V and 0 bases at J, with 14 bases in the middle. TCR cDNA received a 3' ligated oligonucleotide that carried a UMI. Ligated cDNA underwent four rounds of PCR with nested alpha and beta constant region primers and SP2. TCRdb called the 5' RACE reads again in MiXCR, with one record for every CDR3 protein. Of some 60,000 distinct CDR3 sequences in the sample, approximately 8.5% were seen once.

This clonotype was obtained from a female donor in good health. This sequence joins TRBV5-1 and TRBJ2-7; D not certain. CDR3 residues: CASSTNLVSSYEQYF. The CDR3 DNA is TGCGCCAGCAGCACCAACTTAGTTAGCTCCTACGAGCAGTACTTC.